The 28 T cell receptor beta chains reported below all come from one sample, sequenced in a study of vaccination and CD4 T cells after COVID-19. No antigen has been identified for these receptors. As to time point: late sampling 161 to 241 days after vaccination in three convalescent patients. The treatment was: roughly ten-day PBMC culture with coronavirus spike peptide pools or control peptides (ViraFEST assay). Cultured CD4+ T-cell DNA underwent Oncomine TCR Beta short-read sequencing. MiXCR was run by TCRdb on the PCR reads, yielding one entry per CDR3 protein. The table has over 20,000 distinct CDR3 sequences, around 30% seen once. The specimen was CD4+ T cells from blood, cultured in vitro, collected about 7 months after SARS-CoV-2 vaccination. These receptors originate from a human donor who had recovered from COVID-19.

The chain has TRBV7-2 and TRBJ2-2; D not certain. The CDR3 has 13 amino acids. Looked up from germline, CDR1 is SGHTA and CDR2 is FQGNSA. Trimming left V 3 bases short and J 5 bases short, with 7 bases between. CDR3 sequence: CASSFGPTGELFF. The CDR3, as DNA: TGTGCCAGCAGCTTTGGACCAACCGGGGAGCTGTTTTTT. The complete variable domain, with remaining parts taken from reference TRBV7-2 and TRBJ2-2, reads GAGVSQSPSNKVTEKGKDVELRCDPISGHTALYWYRQSLGQGLEFLIYFQGNSAPDKSGLPSDRFSAERTGGSVSTLTIQRTQQEDSAVYLCASSFGPTGELFFGEGSRLTVL.

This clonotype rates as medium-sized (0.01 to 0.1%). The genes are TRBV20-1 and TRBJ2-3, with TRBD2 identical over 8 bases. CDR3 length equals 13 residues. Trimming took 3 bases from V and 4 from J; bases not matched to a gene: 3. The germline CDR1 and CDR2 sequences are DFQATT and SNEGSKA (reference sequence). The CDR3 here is CSASSSGPDTQYF. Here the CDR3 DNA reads TGCAGTGCTAGCTCTAGCGGGCCAGATACGCAGTATTTT.

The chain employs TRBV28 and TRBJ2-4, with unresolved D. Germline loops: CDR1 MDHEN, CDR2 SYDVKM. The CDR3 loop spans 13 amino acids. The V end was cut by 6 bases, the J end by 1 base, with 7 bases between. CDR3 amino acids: CASSKGAKNIQYF. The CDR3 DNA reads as TGTGCCAGCAGCAAGGGTGCCAAAAACATTCAGTACTTC. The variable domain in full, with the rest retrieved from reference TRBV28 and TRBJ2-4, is DVKVTQSSRYLVKRTGEKVFLECVQDMDHENMFWYRQDPGLGLRLIYFSYDVKMKEKGDIPEGYSVSREKKERFSLILESASTNQTSMYLCASSKGAKNIQYFGAGTRLSVL.

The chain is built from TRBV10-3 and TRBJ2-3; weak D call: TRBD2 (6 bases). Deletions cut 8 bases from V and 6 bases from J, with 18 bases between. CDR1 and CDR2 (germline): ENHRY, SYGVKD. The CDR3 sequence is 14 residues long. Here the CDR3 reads CAIGSRQAGDTQYF. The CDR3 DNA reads TGTGCCATCGGGTCTCGTCAAGCGGGCGATACGCAGTATTTT.

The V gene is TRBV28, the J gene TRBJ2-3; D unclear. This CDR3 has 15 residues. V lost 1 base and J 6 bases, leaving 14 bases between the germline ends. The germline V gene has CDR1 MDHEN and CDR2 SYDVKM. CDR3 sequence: CASSLLGSRGDTQYF. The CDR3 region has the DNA TGTGCCAGCAGTTTATTGGGGTCCAGAGGCGATACGCAGTATTTT.

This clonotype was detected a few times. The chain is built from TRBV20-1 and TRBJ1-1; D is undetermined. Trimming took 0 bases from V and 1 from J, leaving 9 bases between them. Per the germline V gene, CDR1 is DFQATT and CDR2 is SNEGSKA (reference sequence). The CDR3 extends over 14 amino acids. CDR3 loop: CSAREDTGNTEAFF. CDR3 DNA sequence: TGCAGTGCTAGAGAAGACACTGGGAACACTGAAGCTTTCTTT.

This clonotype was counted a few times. The CDR3 DNA reads TGCAGTGCTAGAGATAAGGGGGGACTTAACACTGAAGCTTTCTTT. Translation gives CSARDKGGLNTEAFF. The chain joins TRBV20-1 to TRBJ1-1; TRBD1 might be the D (6 bases). Germline V lookup: CDR1 DFQATT, CDR2 SNEGSKA (reference sequence). The V and J ends lost 0 bases and 2 bases respectively, with 13 bases between them. The CDR3 sequence is 15 residues long.

The CDR3: CASQGGFGYGYTF. CDR3 in DNA: TGTGCCAGCCAAGGGGGCTTCGGCTATGGCTACACCTTC. The chain combines TRBV28 with TRBJ1-2, with 7 bases lining up with TRBD1. The germline V gene has CDR1 MDHEN and CDR2 SYDVKM. V gave up 8 bases and J gave up 4 bases; unmatched junction bases: 7. The length of the CDR3 is 13 residues.

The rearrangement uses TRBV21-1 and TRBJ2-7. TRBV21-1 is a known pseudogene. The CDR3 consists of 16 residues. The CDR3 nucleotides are TGTGCCAGCAGCAAAGTAAGTAAGAACAACTCCTACGAGCAGTACTTC. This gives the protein CASSKVSKNNSYEQYF.

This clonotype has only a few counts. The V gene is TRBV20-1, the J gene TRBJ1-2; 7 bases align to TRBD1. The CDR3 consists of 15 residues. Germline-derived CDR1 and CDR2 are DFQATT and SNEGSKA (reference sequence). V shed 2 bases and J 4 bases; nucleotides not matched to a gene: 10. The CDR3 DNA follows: TGCAGTGCTAGACCCGGTGGCAGGGGGACCTATGGCTACACCTTC. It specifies CSARPGGRGTYGYTF.

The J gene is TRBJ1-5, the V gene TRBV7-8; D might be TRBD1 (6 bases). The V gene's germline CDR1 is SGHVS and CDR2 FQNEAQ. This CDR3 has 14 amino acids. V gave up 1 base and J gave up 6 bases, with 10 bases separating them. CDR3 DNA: TGTGCCAGCAGCTTAGTACAGGGTGGTCAGCCCCAGCATTTT. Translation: CASSLVQGGQPQHF. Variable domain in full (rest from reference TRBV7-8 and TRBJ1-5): GAGVSQSPRYKVAKRGQDVALRCDPISGHVSLFWYQQALGQGPEFLTYFQNEAQLDKSGLPSDRFFAERPEGSVSTLKIQRTQQEDSAVYLCASSLVQGGQPQHFGDGTRLSIL.

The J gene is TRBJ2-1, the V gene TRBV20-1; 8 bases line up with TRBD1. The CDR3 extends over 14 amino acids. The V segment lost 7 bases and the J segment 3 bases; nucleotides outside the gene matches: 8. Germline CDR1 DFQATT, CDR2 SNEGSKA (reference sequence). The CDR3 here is CSGGRGHDYNEQFF. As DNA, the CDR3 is TGCAGTGGGGGCAGGGGGCATGACTACAATGAGCAGTTCTTC.

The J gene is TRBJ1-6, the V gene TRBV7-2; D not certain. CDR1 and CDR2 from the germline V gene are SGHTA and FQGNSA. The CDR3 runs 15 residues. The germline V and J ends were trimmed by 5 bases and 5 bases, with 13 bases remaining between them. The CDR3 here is CASSNTRLDNSPLHF. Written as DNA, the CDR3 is TGTGCCAGCAGCAACACTCGGCTCGATAATTCACCCCTCCACTTT.

CDR3 nucleotides: TGCAGTGCTAGAGTGCGAGGCTCCTACGAGCAGTACTTC. Its translation: CSARVRGSYEQYF. The chain uses TRBV20-1 and TRBJ2-7; D not resolved. CDR3 size: 13 residues. Germline loops: CDR1 DFQATT, CDR2 SNEGSKA (reference sequence). Between the trimmed V and J ends, which lost 1 base and 0 bases, there was a span of 7 bases.

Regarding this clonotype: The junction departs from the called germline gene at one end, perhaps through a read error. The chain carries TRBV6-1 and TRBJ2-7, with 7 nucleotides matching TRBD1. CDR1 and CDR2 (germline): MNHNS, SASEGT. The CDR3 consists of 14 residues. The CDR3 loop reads CASSETEDRVHQNF. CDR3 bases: TGTGCCAGCAGTGAAACGGAAGACAGGGTCCATCAGAACTTC.

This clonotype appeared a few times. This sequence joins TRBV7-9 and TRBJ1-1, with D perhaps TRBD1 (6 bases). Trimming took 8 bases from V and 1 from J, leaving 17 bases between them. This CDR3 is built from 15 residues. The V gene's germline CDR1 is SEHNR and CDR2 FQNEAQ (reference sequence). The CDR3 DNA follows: TGTGCCAGCGGGCATTATACAGGGCCGAACACTGAAGCTTTCTTT. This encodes CASGHYTGPNTEAFF.

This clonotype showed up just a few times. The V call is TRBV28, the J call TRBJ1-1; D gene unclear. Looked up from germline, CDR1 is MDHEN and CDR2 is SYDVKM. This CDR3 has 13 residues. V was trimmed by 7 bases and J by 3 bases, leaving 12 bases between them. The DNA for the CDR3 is TGTGCCAGCATTAGAGGTGGAGACACTGAAGCTTTCTTT. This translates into CASIRGGDTEAFF.

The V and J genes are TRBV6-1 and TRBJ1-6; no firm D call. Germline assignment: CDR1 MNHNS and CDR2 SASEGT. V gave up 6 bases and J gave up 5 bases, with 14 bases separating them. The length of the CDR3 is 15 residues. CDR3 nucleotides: TGTGCCAGCAGCATACGGATCGGAAATAATTCACCCCTCCACTTT. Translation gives CASSIRIGNNSPLHF.

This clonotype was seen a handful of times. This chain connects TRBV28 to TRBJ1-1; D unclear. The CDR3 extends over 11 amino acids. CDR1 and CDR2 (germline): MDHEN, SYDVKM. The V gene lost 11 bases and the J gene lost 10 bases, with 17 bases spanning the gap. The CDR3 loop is CACGPETGAFF. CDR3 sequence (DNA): TGTGCCTGCGGCCCCGAAACGGGAGCTTTCTTT.

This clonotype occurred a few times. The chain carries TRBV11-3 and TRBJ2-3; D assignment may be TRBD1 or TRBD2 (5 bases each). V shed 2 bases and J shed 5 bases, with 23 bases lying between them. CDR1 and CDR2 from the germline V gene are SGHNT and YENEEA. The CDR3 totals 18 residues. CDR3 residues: CASSLIPTPWTRGDTQYF. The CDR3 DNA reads TGTGCCAGCAGCTTAATCCCCACACCGTGGACGAGGGGAGATACGCAGTATTTT.

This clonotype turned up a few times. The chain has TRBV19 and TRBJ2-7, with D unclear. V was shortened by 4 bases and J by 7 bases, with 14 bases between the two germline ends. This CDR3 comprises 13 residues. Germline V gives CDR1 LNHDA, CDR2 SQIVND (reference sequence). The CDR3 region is CASSTSYRLEQYF. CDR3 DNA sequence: TGTGCCAGTAGTACTAGTTACCGTTTGGAGCAGTACTTC.

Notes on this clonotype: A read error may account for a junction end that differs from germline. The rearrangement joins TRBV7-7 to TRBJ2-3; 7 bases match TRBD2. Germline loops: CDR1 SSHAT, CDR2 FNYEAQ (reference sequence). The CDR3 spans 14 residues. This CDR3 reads CASSRDYATDTQYF. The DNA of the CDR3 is TGTGCTAGCAGCCGGGACTACGCCACAGATACGCAGTATTTT.

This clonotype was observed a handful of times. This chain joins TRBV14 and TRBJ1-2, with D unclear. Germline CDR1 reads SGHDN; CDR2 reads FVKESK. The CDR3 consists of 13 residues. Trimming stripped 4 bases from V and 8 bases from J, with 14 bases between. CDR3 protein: CASSPVPGAGYTF. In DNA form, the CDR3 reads TGTGCCAGCAGCCCGGTACCCGGTGCGGGCTACACCTTC.

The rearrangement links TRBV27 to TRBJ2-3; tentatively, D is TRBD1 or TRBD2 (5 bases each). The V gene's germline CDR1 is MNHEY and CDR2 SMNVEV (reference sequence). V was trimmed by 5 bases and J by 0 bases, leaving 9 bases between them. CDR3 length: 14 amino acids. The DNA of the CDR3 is TGTGCCAGCAGTCGGGACGGAAGCACAGATACGCAGTATTTT. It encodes CASSRDGSTDTQYF.

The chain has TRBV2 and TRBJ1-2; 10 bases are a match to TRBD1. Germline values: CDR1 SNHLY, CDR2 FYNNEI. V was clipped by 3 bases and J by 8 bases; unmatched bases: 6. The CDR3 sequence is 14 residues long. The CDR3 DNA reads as TGTGCCAGCAGTGAGCGACAGGGGGCAGGGGGCTACACCTTC. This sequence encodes CASSERQGAGGYTF.

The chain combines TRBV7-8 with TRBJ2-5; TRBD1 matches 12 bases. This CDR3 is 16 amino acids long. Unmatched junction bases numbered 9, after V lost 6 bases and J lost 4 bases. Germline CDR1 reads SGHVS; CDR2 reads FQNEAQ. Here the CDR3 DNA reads TGTGCCAGCAGAAAAACCCGGGACAGGGGGCGAGAGACCCAGTACTTC. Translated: CASRKTRDRGRETQYF. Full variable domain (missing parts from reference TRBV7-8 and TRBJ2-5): GAGVSQSPRYKVAKRGQDVALRCDPISGHVSLFWYQQALGQGPEFLTYFQNEAQLDKSGLPSDRFFAERPEGSVSTLKIQRTQQEDSAVYLCASRKTRDRGRETQYFGPGTRLLVL.

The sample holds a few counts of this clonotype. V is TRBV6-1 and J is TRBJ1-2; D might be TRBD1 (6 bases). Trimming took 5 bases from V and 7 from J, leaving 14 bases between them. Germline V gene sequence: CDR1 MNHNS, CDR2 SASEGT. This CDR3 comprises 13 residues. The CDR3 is CASSPEGGRGYTF. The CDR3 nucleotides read TGTGCCAGCAGTCCCGAGGGGGGCCGTGGCTACACCTTC.

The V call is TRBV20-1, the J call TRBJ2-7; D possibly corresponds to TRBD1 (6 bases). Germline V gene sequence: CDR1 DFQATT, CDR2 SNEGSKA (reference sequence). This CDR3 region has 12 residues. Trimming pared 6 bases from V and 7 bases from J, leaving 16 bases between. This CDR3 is CSADRGRVEQYF. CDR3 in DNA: TGCAGTGCGGACAGAGGAAGGGTAGAGCAGTACTTC.